Each of the 24 T cell receptor beta chains below was sequenced from the same sample in a study of T cells in Graves' hyperthyroidism and ophthalmopathy. TCR beta CDR3 sequences were amplified from RNA transcripts. The TCR CDR3 was amplified in a first-round RT-PCR using the HTBI primer set. TCRdb passed the multiplex PCR reads through MiXCR, listing each CDR3 protein once. The sample consists of 250,000 to 300,000 distinct CDR3 sequences, roughly 13% of them appearing once. Sequenced input: blood. The origin of the receptors is a middle-aged woman with Graves' hyperthyroidism.

The table lists this clonotype with a few counts. The rearrangement joins TRBV2 to TRBJ1-6; D might be TRBD1 (6 bases). Per the germline V gene, CDR1 is SNHLY and CDR2 is FYNNEI. Trimming pared 8 bases from V and 7 bases from J, leaving 15 bases between. This CDR3 is 14 amino acids long. The CDR3 spells CASVPGQFNSPLHF. As DNA, the CDR3 is TGTGCCAGCGTACCCGGACAGTTCAATTCACCCCTCCACTTT.

There are many counts of this clonotype. The chain recombines TRBV6-1 with TRBJ2-7; 9 positions agree with TRBD1. Germline V CDR1 and CDR2: MNHNS, SASEGT. Unmatched junction bases numbered 7, after V lost 10 bases and J lost 6 bases. The CDR3 contains 12 residues. As DNA, the CDR3 is TGTGCCATAGCGGACAGGGGCGTCGAGCAGTACTTC. Translation gives CAIADRGVEQYF.

This clonotype was seen many times. This chain joins TRBV29-1 and TRBJ2-1, with 11 bases aligning to TRBD2. This CDR3 has 14 residues. Trimming took 5 bases from V and 4 from J; bases not matched to a gene: 4. The V gene's germline CDR1 is SQVTM and CDR2 ANQGSEA. The CDR3 reads CSVLVAGGYNEQFF. DNA of the CDR3: TGCAGCGTTTTGGTAGCGGGAGGGTACAATGAGCAGTTCTTC.

In this sample, this clonotype turned up many times. The chain has TRBV6-1 and TRBJ1-1; unclear D gene. The V and J ends lost 6 bases and 4 bases respectively, with 12 bases between them. This CDR3 spans 13 amino acids. Germline V gene lookup returns CDR1 MNHNS and CDR2 SASEGT. CDR3 coding DNA: TGTGCCAGCAGACCCGGCGGGCGCACTGAAGCTTTCTTT. Protein sequence: CASRPGGRTEAFF.

This clonotype has ten or more counts. V usage is TRBV3-1 and J usage is TRBJ1-2, with 7 positions matching TRBD1. This CDR3 has 14 amino acids. The germline CDR1 and CDR2 sequences are LGHDT and YNNKEL (reference sequence). V lost 4 bases, J lost 4 bases, and 6 bases stayed unmatched. The CDR3 spells CASSRSGGVYGYTF. The CDR3 coding sequence is TGTGCCAGCAGCCGCTCAGGGGGAGTCTATGGCTACACCTTC.

The rearrangement links TRBV19 to TRBJ2-1; 10 positions match TRBD2. The germline V gene encodes CDR1 LNHDA and CDR2 SQIVND (reference sequence). J gave up 12 bases and V 4 bases, and 6 bases lay outside the gene matches. This CDR3 is 13 amino acids long. CDR3 in amino acids: CASSTSGRERQFF. The CDR3 nucleotides read TGTGCCAGTAGTACTAGCGGGAGAGAAAGGCAGTTCTTC.

The chain recombines TRBV12-3 or TRBV12-4 with TRBJ2-2; D gene unclear. V lost 4 bases and J 6 bases, leaving 6 bases between the germline ends. The CDR3 sequence is 12 residues long. The CDR3 region has the DNA TGTGCCAGCAGTTCAGATCCCGGGGAGCTGTTTTTT. Translated, it gives CASSSDPGELFF.

This clonotype has a handful of counts. The V gene is TRBV7-9, the J gene TRBJ2-4; D is undetermined. CDR3 length: 18 residues. V was shortened by 4 bases and J by 5 bases, with 24 bases between the two germline ends. Germline-derived CDR1 and CDR2 are SEHNR and FQNEAQ (reference sequence). The CDR3 spells CASSSNTVASRGENIQYF. As DNA, the CDR3 is TGTGCCAGCAGCTCAAATACGGTGGCTTCCCGAGGTGAAAACATTCAGTACTTC.

In its sample, this clonotype was seen many times. This chain uses TRBV2 with TRBJ1-1; D is unclear. V gave up 3 bases and J gave up 1 base, with 9 bases separating them. The CDR3 totals 14 residues. Germline V gene data show CDR1 as SNHLY and CDR2 as FYNNEI. This chain's CDR3 is CASSEGLANTEAFF. The CDR3 DNA reads TGTGCCAGCAGTGAGGGGTTAGCGAACACTGAAGCTTTCTTT. The full variable domain, its missing parts supplied by reference TRBV2 and TRBJ1-1, is EPEVTQTPSHQVTQMGQEVILRCVPISNHLYFYWYRQILGQKVEFLVSFYNNEISEKSEIFDDQFSVERPDGSNFTLKIRSTKLEDSAMYFCASSEGLANTEAFFGQGTRLTVV.

This chain links TRBV15 with TRBJ2-3, with D hard to call. The germline V and J ends were trimmed by 0 bases and 4 bases, with 14 bases remaining between them. The V gene's germline CDR1 is LNHNV and CDR2 YYDKDF (reference sequence). This CDR3 region has 16 residues. The CDR3 is CATSRDFGPGADTQYF. In DNA form, the CDR3 reads TGTGCCACCAGCAGAGATTTTGGCCCTGGCGCAGATACGCAGTATTTT.

This clonotype was detected a few times. This chain connects TRBV27 to TRBJ2-1, with a tentative D call TRBD2 (7 bases). Trimming removed 8 bases at V and 1 base at J, with 12 bases between. The CDR3 extends over 14 amino acids. CDR1 MNHEY and CDR2 SMNVEV come from the germline V gene (reference sequence). The CDR3 is CASAEGGSYNEQFF. In DNA form, the CDR3 reads TGTGCCAGCGCAGAGGGGGGGTCCTACAATGAGCAGTTCTTC.

This clonotype was picked up many times. The chain employs TRBV11-2 and TRBJ2-5; weak D call: TRBD2 (7 bases). The V end was cut by 5 bases, the J end by 1 base, with 8 bases between. Germline CDR1 and CDR2: SGHAT and FQNNGV. The CDR3 is 13 residues long. CDR3: CASSAGAQETQYF. The DNA for the CDR3 is TGTGCCAGCAGCGCGGGGGCCCAAGAGACCCAGTACTTC. Using reference TRBV11-2 and TRBJ2-5 for the parts outside the CDR3, the full variable domain is EAGVAQSPRYKIIEKRQSVAFWCNPISGHATLYWYQQILGQGPKLLIQFQNNGVVDDSQLPKDRFSAERLKGVDSTLKIQPAKLEDSAVYLCASSAGAQETQYFGPGTRLLVL.

This clonotype is medium-sized. This chain uses TRBV6-1 with TRBJ2-7, with TRBD2 identical over 9 bases. CDR1 and CDR2 from the germline V gene are MNHNS and SASEGT. V trimming: 7 bases; J trimming: 4 bases; junction bases outside the gene matches: 11. The CDR3 totals 15 residues. CDR3 sequence (DNA): TGTGCCAGCATGGTCGAAGCGGGAGGTGGGTACGAGCAGTACTTC. Translated: CASMVEAGGGYEQYF.

This clonotype was seen ten or more times. The chain is built from TRBV12-3 or TRBV12-4 and TRBJ2-7, with D perhaps assigned TRBD1 or TRBD2 (5 bases each). V gave up 4 bases and J gave up 4 bases, with 20 bases separating them. The CDR3 covers 16 residues. CDR3 bases: TGTGCCAGCAGTTCACCTTCCGGGACCGGGCCTTACGAGCAGTACTTC. Protein: CASSSPSGTGPYEQYF.

The chain employs TRBV5-8 and TRBJ2-3, with D possibly being TRBD1 (5 bases). The CDR3 spans 17 residues. V was trimmed by 2 bases and J by 1 base, leaving 17 bases between them. The germline V gene encodes CDR1 SGHTS and CDR2 YDEGEE. The CDR3 sequence is CASSFWGPPQGTDTQYF. As DNA, the CDR3 is TGTGCCAGCAGCTTCTGGGGCCCTCCGCAGGGCACAGATACGCAGTATTTT.

This clonotype was observed at least ten times. The gene calls are TRBV12-3 or TRBV12-4 and TRBJ1-1; the D gene is possibly TRBD1 (6 bases). V was cut by 4 bases and J by 5 bases, with 17 bases left in between. This CDR3 has 15 residues. CDR3 sequence: CASSSYRARGTEAFF. The CDR3 DNA reads TGTGCCAGCAGTTCATACAGGGCTCGGGGGACTGAAGCTTTCTTT.

The sample holds many counts of this clonotype. The rearrangement joins TRBV7-2 to TRBJ2-7, with no clear D. The V gene lost 4 bases and the J gene lost 6 bases, with 10 bases spanning the gap. The V gene's germline CDR1 is SGHTA and CDR2 FQGNSA. This CDR3 has 12 residues. The CDR3 reads CASSSPFAEQYF. The CDR3 DNA reads as TGTGCCAGCAGCTCCCCCTTCGCCGAGCAGTACTTC.

This clonotype was seen repeatedly, ten times or more. V and J are TRBV6-1 and TRBJ2-7, with D maybe TRBD1 (6 bases). CDR1 MNHNS and CDR2 SASEGT come from the germline V gene. This CDR3 spans 15 amino acids. V was trimmed by 6 bases and J by 6 bases, leaving 21 bases between them. The CDR3 nucleotides are TGTGCCAGCAGCCGACAGGACAGCGAGGTTAGCGAGCAGTACTTC. It is translated as CASSRQDSEVSEQYF.

This clonotype occurred many times. The chain joins TRBV7-2 to TRBJ2-7; unclear D gene. Trimming pared 5 bases from V and 5 bases from J, leaving 16 bases between. The V gene's germline CDR1 is SGHTA and CDR2 FQGNSA. This CDR3 is built from 14 residues. CDR3: CASSLTAPRDEQYF. The CDR3 nucleotides are TGTGCCAGCAGCCTGACGGCCCCCCGAGACGAGCAGTACTTC.

Of note for this clonotype: A much larger clone lies a single base off, so this may be a read error. This rearrangement joins TRBV6-1 to TRBJ1-2; no firm D call. Germline V gene data show CDR1 as MNHNS and CDR2 as SASEGT. The CDR3 loop spans 13 amino acids. This chain's CDR3 is CASSEDLESGCTF. The CDR3 region has the DNA TGTGCCAGCAGTGAAGACTTGGAGAGTGGCTGCACCTTC.

This clonotype was observed many times. The chain combines TRBV28 with TRBJ2-7; no firm D call. This CDR3 region has 13 residues. Germline V gene sequence: CDR1 MDHEN, CDR2 SYDVKM. Trimming took 6 bases from V and 7 from J, leaving 16 bases between them. This CDR3 reads CASSSPTLGEQYF. The CDR3 coding sequence is TGTGCCAGCAGCTCACCCACATTGGGGGAGCAGTACTTC. The complete variable domain, with remaining parts taken from reference TRBV28 and TRBJ2-7, reads DVKVTQSSRYLVKRTGEKVFLECVQDMDHENMFWYRQDPGLGLRLIYFSYDVKMKEKGDIPEGYSVSREKKERFSLILESASTNQTSMYLCASSSPTLGEQYFGPGTRLTVT.

V is TRBV6-5 and J is TRBJ1-2; TRBD1 matches 10 bases. V gave up 1 base and J gave up 2 bases; unmatched junction bases: 4. Germline values: CDR1 MNHEY, CDR2 SVGAGI. CDR3 length: 16 residues. In DNA, the CDR3 is TGTGCCAGCAGTTACTTTAGGACAGGGGGGAACTATGGCTACACCTTC. Translating it yields CASSYFRTGGNYGYTF.

This clonotype was detected ten times or more. The chain has TRBV19 and TRBJ2-7; D is ambiguous. In germline, CDR1 is LNHDA, CDR2 SQIVND (reference sequence). CDR3 length: 14 residues. Trimming shortened V by 7 bases and J by 2 bases, and 15 bases separated the two germline ends. Here the CDR3 DNA reads TGTGCCAGTACCCCGGGCTGGGGAACCTACGAGCAGTACTTC. Translating it yields CASTPGWGTYEQYF. The variable domain in full, with the rest retrieved from reference TRBV19 and TRBJ2-7, is DGGITQSPKYLFRKEGQNVTLSCEQNLNHDAMYWYRQDPGQGLRLIYYSQIVNDFQKGDIAEGYSVSREKKESFPLTVTSAQKNPTAFYLCASTPGWGTYEQYFGPGTRLTVT.

This clonotype occurred many times. The chain carries TRBV18 and TRBJ1-1, with D uncertain. This CDR3 has 12 residues. V was cut by 3 bases and J by 6 bases, with 8 bases left in between. Germline V gene sequence: CDR1 KGHSH, CDR2 LQKENI. CDR3 sequence reads: CASSPRRSEAFF. As DNA, the CDR3 is TGTGCCAGCTCACCTCGGCGCTCTGAAGCTTTCTTT.